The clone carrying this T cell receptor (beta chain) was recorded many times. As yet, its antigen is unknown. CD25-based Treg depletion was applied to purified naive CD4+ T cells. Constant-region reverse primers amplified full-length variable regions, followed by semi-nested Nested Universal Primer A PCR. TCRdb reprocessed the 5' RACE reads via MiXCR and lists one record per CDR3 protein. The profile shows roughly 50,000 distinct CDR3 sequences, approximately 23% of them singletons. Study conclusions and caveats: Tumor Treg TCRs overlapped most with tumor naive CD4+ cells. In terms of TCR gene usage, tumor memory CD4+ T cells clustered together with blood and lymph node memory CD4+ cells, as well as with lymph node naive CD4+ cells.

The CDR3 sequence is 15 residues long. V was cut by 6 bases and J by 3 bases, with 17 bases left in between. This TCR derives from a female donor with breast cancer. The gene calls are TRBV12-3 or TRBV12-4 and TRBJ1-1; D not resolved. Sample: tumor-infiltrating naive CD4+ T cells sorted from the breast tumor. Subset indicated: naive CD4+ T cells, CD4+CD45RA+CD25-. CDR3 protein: CASSPLSGWDTEAFF. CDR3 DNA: TGTGCCAGCAGCCCCCTTAGTGGATGGGACACTGAAGCTTTCTTT.